This T cell receptor beta chain comes out of a study of T cells and Merkel cell carcinoma outcomes. A remark on this clone: What it binds is not known.

Broader study findings: Reportedly, T-cell repertoire with density predicts Merkel cell carcinoma outcomes.

Only in-frame clones appear in the TCRdb table, and some are missing; sequencing was by immunoSEQ multiplex PCR. The sample holds about 1,900 clones, about 77% seen once. Sample: tumor tissue from Merkel cell carcinoma. This TCR derives from a human donor with Merkel cell carcinoma.

For the CDR3, the DNA is TGTGCCAGCAGCGTAGGGAGGGAAGAGACCCAGTACTTC. Translated: CASSVGREETQYF. This sequence joins TRBV9 and TRBJ2-5, with D possibly matching TRBD2 (6 bases). CDR1 is SGDLS, CDR2 YYNGEE, per germline. The CDR3 runs to 13 residues. V shed 0 bases and J shed 3 bases, with 6 bases lying between them.